This T cell receptor beta chain was profiled in a study of blood T cell repertoires in COVID-19 (dated by TCRdb to 2019 to 2021). Context from the whole study: Collaborator samples came from the United States, Italy and Spain and covered acute and convalescent phases of COVID-19. Where available, HLA class I and class II types were taken from metadata supplied by the sample provider and were not determined by assay-based typing. The dataset comprised deeply sampled blood TCRbeta repertoires from subjects exposed to, actively infected with, or recovered from COVID-19. Samples were obtained from the ongoing ImmuneRACE study (first 160 participants) and from over a thousand subjects provided by 6 global collaborators. A de-identified subject ID, COVID-19 status, age in years and sex were almost always included in the sample metadata. The repertoires were released in a freely available public database meant as a resource for research on the immune response to SARS-CoV-2. The material from the prospective study consisted of cDNA or gDNA derived from T cells, B-cell-depleted T cells, or PBMCs. The full study reports these points: How much clinical and demographic metadata was included differed by source and by participant, and the metadata was provided uncurated.

Reading the germline V gene gives CDR1 WSHSY and CDR2 SAAADI. V lost 5 bases and J lost 1 base; the stretch between them is 15 bases long. Including cysteine and phenylalanine, the CDR3 has 16 amino acids. Only CDR3 DNA remains: 48 bases, in frame from the first base. The immunoSEQ Assay, a bias-controlled multiplex PCR, was used to amplify TCRbeta CDR3 regions from genomic DNA. As for the authors' bioinformatics: Nucleated cell counts per sample were estimated from amplification of reference gene primers within the assay. Sequence reads were collapsed and filtered to measure the absolute abundance of every unique TCRbeta CDR3 rearrangement. For each sample, productive Simpson clonality was calculated as the square root of Simpson's diversity index across productive rearrangements. The clones in this table, taken by TCRdb from immuneACCESS, are in-frame only. Not every clone is retained; where verified, under half of the shortfall comes from an unresolved V gene, and the cause of the rest is unknown. V and J calls and clone size are given by that table; D and trimming were obtained from the DNA. This sample gives roughly 57,000 clones in total; 73% of them show up just once. The ten most abundant clones make up around 13% of the sample.

The collaborating institutions used their own protocols to collect whole blood in K2EDTA tubes. For TCRbeta analysis, collaborators shipped samples as frozen whole blood, isolated PBMCs, or DNA extracted from either of those sample types. With regard to this clone: The specificity of this receptor is unknown. Base qualities were left out, and no much larger clone turns up one base away.

The TCR was taken from a woman aged 70-85 years with acute or convalescent COVID-19. The sequenced material came from peripheral blood. The chain was built from TRBV10-2 and TRBJ1-3; the D gene is perhaps TRBD1, from 6 matching bases. The CDR3 protein: CASSHYGTKSGNTIYF. The nucleotide sequence reads TGCGCCAGCAGTCATTATGGGACAAAATCTGGAAACACCATATATTTT.